This entry lists 23 T cell receptor beta chains sequenced from one sample in a study of response to subunit inactivated influenza vaccine. TCRdb reanalysed the RT-PCR reads using MiXCR and keeps one entry per CDR3 protein. The sample holds 860,000 or so distinct CDR3 sequences, around 21% seen once. The sample was PBMCs from blood, taken more than 4 days after vaccination. The origin of the receptors is a man aged 45-65 years who received an inactivated influenza vaccine.

This clonotype turned up a few times. V gene TRBV7-9 combines with J gene TRBJ2-7; 11 bases align to TRBD2. With V trimmed by 8 bases and J by 4 bases, 7 bases remained unmatched. The CDR3 consists of 14 residues. Germline V gene lookup returns CDR1 SEHNR and CDR2 FQNEAQ (reference sequence). For the CDR3, the DNA is TGTGCCAGCGTTACTAGCGGGAGTGAATACGAGCAGTACTTC. It is translated as CASVTSGSEYEQYF.

The chain is built from TRBV7-2 and TRBJ1-2; 8 positions match TRBD1. The CDR3 length is 15 residues. The germline V gene has CDR1 SGHTA and CDR2 FQGNSA. V was pared by 1 base and J by 5 bases, with 6 bases of the junction left unmatched. The CDR3 DNA is TGTGCCAGCAGCTTAGTAGGGACAGGATTTTATGGCTACACCTTC. Its translation: CASSLVGTGFYGYTF.

V usage is TRBV4-3 and J usage is TRBJ1-5; 9 bases are shared with TRBD1. Germline V gene sequence: CDR1 LGHNA, CDR2 YSLEER. Trimming at V came to 1 base and at J to 9 bases, leaving 7 bases not matched to a gene. This CDR3 is built from 15 residues. CDR3 in DNA: TGCGCCAGCAGCCAAGGGACAGGGGCGACGTCGCCCCAGCATTTT. It codes for CASSQGTGATSPQHF.

For the CDR3, the DNA is TGTGCCAGCAGTTCAATAGGGAGGGGATTCTACAATGAGCAGTTCTTC. This sequence encodes CASSSIGRGFYNEQFF. This chain uses TRBV6-5 with TRBJ2-1; 7 bases fit TRBD2. From germline, CDR1 is MNHEY and CDR2 SVGAGI. The CDR3 length is 16 residues. The junction had 9 bases not matched to a gene; V was cut back by 4 bases and J by 3 bases.

This sequence joins TRBV3-1 and TRBJ1-1, with D hard to call. The CDR3 has 14 amino acids. With 4 bases removed from V and 0 bases from J, the gap between germline ends came to 9 bases. In germline, CDR1 is LGHDT, CDR2 YNNKEL (reference sequence). The CDR3 loop is CASSRRRVNTEAFF. Written as DNA, the CDR3 is TGTGCCAGCAGCCGCAGGAGGGTGAACACTGAAGCTTTCTTT.

This clonotype was counted only a few times. This chain joins TRBV12-3 or TRBV12-4 and TRBJ2-2; D gene unclear. The CDR3 has 14 residues. The V end lost 2 bases, the J end lost 4 bases, and 8 bases lay between the germline ends. CDR3 loop: CASSLIWGTGELFF. CDR3 DNA: TGTGCCAGCAGTTTAATCTGGGGCACCGGGGAGCTGTTTTTT.

The J gene is TRBJ2-7, the V gene TRBV5-1, with D tentatively TRBD1 or TRBD2 (5 bases each). The CDR3 is made up of 13 amino acids. CDR1 and CDR2 from the germline V gene are SGHRS and YFSETQ. The V end lost 0 bases, the J end lost 8 bases, and 12 bases lay between the germline ends. CDR3 DNA sequence: TGCGCCAGCAGCTTGGCGGGGCGCTCTCAGCAGTACTTC. Translating gives CASSLAGRSQQYF.

This rearrangement joins TRBV6-1 to TRBJ2-7; TRBD2 agrees at 7 bases. Trimming at V came to 9 bases and at J to 2 bases, leaving 10 bases not matched to a gene. The CDR3 contains 14 residues. Looked up from germline, CDR1 is MNHNS and CDR2 is SASEGT. CDR3 residues: CASRAGRRPYEQYF. The CDR3 nucleotides are TGTGCCAGTCGAGCGGGACGGAGGCCCTACGAGCAGTACTTC.

The rearrangement uses TRBV6-1 and TRBJ2-6; D gene unclear. This CDR3 region has 18 residues. Germline V gives CDR1 MNHNS, CDR2 SASEGT. Trimming pared 5 bases from V and 0 bases from J, leaving 17 bases between. The CDR3 here is CASSISSLGFSGANVLTF. The CDR3 coding sequence is TGTGCCAGCAGTATATCTTCCCTTGGGTTCTCTGGGGCCAACGTCCTGACTTTC.

Turning to this clonotype: At one end, the junction sequence differs from germline, possibly due to a read error. The chain recombines TRBV7-2 with TRBJ2-3, with 7 positions matching TRBD1. CDR1 is SGHTA and CDR2 is FQGNSA in the germline V gene. This CDR3 has 15 amino acids. CDR3 sequence (DNA): TGTGCCAGCAGCCAGGGACAGCCTGGCACCGATACGCAGTATTTT. Translation: CASSQGQPGTDTQYF.

This clonotype was seen only a few times. The V and J genes are TRBV20-1 and TRBJ2-1; D may be TRBD2 (5 bases). The germline V gene has CDR1 DFQATT and CDR2 SNEGSKA (reference sequence). The V end lost 5 bases, the J end lost 5 bases, and 10 bases lay between the germline ends. CDR3 length: 12 residues. CDR3 nucleotide sequence: TGCAGTGCTGTTGACTACCACAATGAGCAGTTCTTC. Translation: CSAVDYHNEQFF.

The chain joins TRBV5-4 to TRBJ2-1, with 11 bases matching TRBD2. V dropped 3 bases and J dropped 7; count of bases not matched to a gene: 9. The CDR3 has 16 residues. CDR1 is SGHNT, CDR2 YYREEE, per germline (reference sequence). CDR3 DNA: TGTGCCAGCAGCTCTCTATCGATAGCGGGAGGGAATGAGCAGTTCTTC. Residues: CASSSLSIAGGNEQFF.

This clonotype was detected ten times or more. This chain uses TRBV12-3 or TRBV12-4 with TRBJ2-7; D is unresolved. CDR3 length: 13 residues. The V end was cut by 3 bases, the J end by 4 bases, with 10 bases between. CDR3 in DNA: TGTGCCAGCAGTTTGGCGTCCACTTACGAGCAGTACTTC. This sequence encodes CASSLASTYEQYF.

The gene calls are TRBV4-3 and TRBJ2-1, with 10 bases matching TRBD2. The ends lost 1 base at V and 13 bases at J; junction bases unmatched: 10. Per germline, CDR1 LGHNA and CDR2 YSLEER. CDR3 length equals 15 residues. CDR3: CASSQGLAGDPLQFF. The CDR3 nucleotides read TGCGCCAGCAGCCAAGGGCTAGCGGGAGACCCGTTACAGTTCTTC.

The CDR3 region has the DNA TGTGCCAGCAGCGTAGACGCCTCATCCGCCAGGGCCCAGTACTTC. Its translation is CASSVDASSARAQYF. The V call is TRBV9, the J call TRBJ2-5, with a tentative D call TRBD1 (5 bases). From germline, CDR1 is SGDLS and CDR2 YYNGEE. CDR3 length: 15 residues. V was cut by 0 bases and J by 9 bases, with 18 bases left in between.

Only a few counts were recorded for this clonotype. The rearrangement links TRBV5-5 to TRBJ1-1, with D perhaps matching TRBD1 (6 bases). CDR3 size: 15 residues. Germline V gene data show CDR1 as SGHKS and CDR2 as YYEKEE (reference sequence). V was shortened by 4 bases and J by 4 bases, with 17 bases between the two germline ends. In DNA form, the CDR3 reads TGTGCCAGCAGCCAGCTCGGGGGCCTCCCCACTGAAGCTTTCTTT. It encodes CASSQLGGLPTEAFF.

The chain links TRBV6-2 or TRBV6-3 to TRBJ2-6, with no clear D. Germline-derived CDR1 and CDR2 are MNHEY and SVGEGT. CDR3 length: 14 amino acids. Trimming pared 10 bases from V and 0 bases from J, leaving 10 bases between. CDR3 bases: TGTGCCACCACCCCGGACTCTGGGGCCAACGTCCTGACTTTC. Its protein is CATTPDSGANVLTF.

This chain joins TRBV7-9 and TRBJ2-2; D is perhaps TRBD2 (7 bases). This CDR3 has 15 residues. V lost 3 bases to trimming and J lost 6 bases, with 14 bases between them. Per germline, CDR1 SEHNR and CDR2 FQNEAQ (reference sequence). CDR3 residues: CASSFTGGGSGELFF. The CDR3 coding sequence is TGTGCCAGCAGCTTTACGGGGGGCGGCTCCGGGGAGCTGTTTTTT.

The V call is TRBV5-5, the J call TRBJ2-7, with 8 bases aligning to TRBD2. The length of the CDR3 is 14 residues. Germline CDR1 SGHKS, CDR2 YYEKEE (reference sequence). Unmatched junction bases numbered 5, after V lost 2 bases and J lost 4 bases. CDR3 DNA: TGTGCCAGCAGCTTATCAGGACTAGCTTACGAGCAGTACTTC. It specifies CASSLSGLAYEQYF.

This clonotype was counted only a few times. This chain joins TRBV20-1 and TRBJ2-1; tentative D call: TRBD2 (6 bases). The CDR3 runs 16 residues. Trimming removed 0 bases at V and 3 bases at J, with 15 bases between. Per the germline V gene, CDR1 is DFQATT and CDR2 is SNEGSKA (reference sequence). In DNA form, the CDR3 reads TGCAGTGCTAGAGACTTTGGGGGGAGGATCTACAATGAGCAGTTCTTC. Its translation: CSARDFGGRIYNEQFF.

This clonotype was detected a few times. The DNA of the CDR3 is TGTGCCAGCAGTACCCTGGGACCTTATTACGAGCAGTACTTC. The encoded protein is CASSTLGPYYEQYF. The chain combines TRBV12-3 or TRBV12-4 with TRBJ2-7; either TRBD1 or TRBD2 may supply D (5 bases each). V lost 5 bases to trimming and J lost 4 bases, with 15 bases between them. The CDR3 loop spans 14 amino acids.

This clonotype has only a few counts. The chain employs TRBV6-2 or TRBV6-3 and TRBJ2-1, with TRBD2 matching 9 bases. CDR1 and CDR2 (germline): MNHEY, SVGEGT. The V and J ends lost 0 bases and 3 bases, in that order; junction bases with no gene match: 6. CDR3 size: 17 residues. The CDR3: CASSYSPGGGVYNEQFF. CDR3 nucleotides: TGTGCCAGCAGTTACTCTCCTGGCGGGGGGGTCTACAATGAGCAGTTCTTC.

This clonotype has more than one count but fewer than ten. The chain carries TRBV15 and TRBJ2-7, with D perhaps matching TRBD1 or TRBD2 (6 bases each). V dropped 1 base and J dropped 2 bases, with 9 bases sitting between them. CDR1 is LNHNV and CDR2 is YYDKDF in the germline V gene (reference sequence). The CDR3 runs 14 residues. CDR3 DNA sequence: TGTGCCACCAGCAGAGCAGGGGAGGCCTACGAGCAGTACTTC. Translated, it gives CATSRAGEAYEQYF.